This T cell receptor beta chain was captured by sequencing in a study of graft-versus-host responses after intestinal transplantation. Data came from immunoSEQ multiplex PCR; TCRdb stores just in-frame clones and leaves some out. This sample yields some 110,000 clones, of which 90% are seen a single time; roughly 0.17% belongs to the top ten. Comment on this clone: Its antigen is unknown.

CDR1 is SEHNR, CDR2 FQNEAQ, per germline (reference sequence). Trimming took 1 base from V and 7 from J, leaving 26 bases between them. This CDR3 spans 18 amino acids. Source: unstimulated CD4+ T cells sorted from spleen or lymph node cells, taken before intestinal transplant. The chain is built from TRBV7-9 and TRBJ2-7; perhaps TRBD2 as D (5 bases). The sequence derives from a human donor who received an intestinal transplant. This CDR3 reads CASSLVGVGNTRRREQYF. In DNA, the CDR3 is TGTGCCAGCAGCTTAGTTGGGGTTGGGAATACACGGAGGAGAGAGCAGTACTTC.